The 20 T cell receptor beta chains below all came from one sample that was sequenced in a study of blood T cell repertoires in COVID-19 (dated by TCRdb to about 2020). Libraries were prepared through the immunoSEQ multiplex PCR assay. As stored in TCRdb, this immuneACCESS dataset retains in-frame rearrangements with V and J assigned. A fraction of the clones does not appear; measured against another copy, unresolved V genes explain less than half of the discrepancy, and the remainder lacks a known reason. In this sample the table shows 300,000 or so clones, approximately 86% of which occur a single time. In total, the top ten clones hold around 4.1% of the sample. Sequencing input: peripheral blood. Receptor source: a woman aged 45-65 years with active or convalescent COVID-19.

This chain connects TRBV7-9 to TRBJ1-6, with 7 bases identical to TRBD1. V shed 7 bases, J shed 6 bases, and the junction held 9 bases outside the gene matches. CDR3 size: 15 residues. The V gene's germline CDR1 is SEHNR and CDR2 FQNEAQ (reference sequence). Here the CDR3 DNA reads TGTGCCAGCATCCAGTTCGGGACAGCTAATTCACCCCTCCACTTT. Amino acid sequence: CASIQFGTANSPLHF.

The rearrangement joins TRBV5-1 to TRBJ1-1, with D perhaps matching TRBD1 (6 bases). The V end was cut by 0 bases, the J end by 6 bases, with 12 bases between. The CDR3 runs 14 residues. Germline V gives CDR1 SGHRS, CDR2 YFSETQ. CDR3 in amino acids: CASSLDRVGPEAFF. The CDR3 nucleotides are TGCGCCAGCAGCTTGGACAGGGTTGGTCCTGAAGCTTTCTTT.

The chain joins TRBV12-3 or TRBV12-4 to TRBJ2-7, with a weak D call TRBD1 (6 bases). V was clipped by 6 bases and J by 5 bases, with 14 bases between them. This CDR3 is 13 amino acids long. CDR3 sequence (DNA): TGTGCCAGCAGCCCCTCAGGGGCGAACGAGCAGTACTTC. This sequence encodes CASSPSGANEQYF.

V is TRBV10-2 and J is TRBJ1-1; tentative D call: TRBD1 (6 bases). Trimming took off 7 bases at V and 4 bases at J, with 10 bases between the two ends. The CDR3 consists of 12 residues. From germline, CDR1 is WSHSY and CDR2 SAAADI. The CDR3 DNA is TGCGCCAGCAAGGAAGGGGGCACTGAAGCTTTCTTT. It specifies CASKEGGTEAFF.

The chain links TRBV2 to TRBJ2-1, with 11 positions matching TRBD2. The junction had 11 bases not matched to a gene; V was cut back by 3 bases and J by 10 bases. This CDR3 is 16 amino acids long. Germline V CDR1 and CDR2: SNHLY, FYNNEI. Here the CDR3 reads CASSDLALAGEDEQFF. The CDR3 coding sequence is TGTGCCAGCAGTGATTTAGCACTAGCGGGAGAGGACGAGCAGTTCTTC.

The V call is TRBV28, the J call TRBJ2-7; D perhaps matches TRBD2 (5 bases). The ends were cut back, 4 bases at V and 5 bases at J, with 18 bases in the middle. The CDR3 totals 15 residues. The germline CDR1 and CDR2 sequences are MDHEN and SYDVKM. As DNA, the CDR3 is TGTGCCAGCAGTTCCACCGAGCGGAAGTCCCACGAGCAGTACTTC. Protein product: CASSSTERKSHEQYF.

This clone was recorded a few times. This chain connects TRBV10-3 to TRBJ1-5, with no clear D. This CDR3 contains 13 residues. Germline lookup yields CDR1 ENHRY and CDR2 SYGVKD. Trimming pared 6 bases from V and 4 bases from J, leaving 10 bases between. The CDR3 coding sequence is TGTGCCATCAGGAGGGATCAAAATCAGCCCCAGCATTTT. This codes for CAIRRDQNQPQHF.

This clone was counted once. The chain couples TRBV5-6 to TRBJ1-1; no firm D call. Trimming removed 3 bases from V and 1 base from J, with 7 bases in between. The germline V gene encodes CDR1 SGHDT and CDR2 YYEEEE. The CDR3 length is 13 residues. The CDR3 loop reads CASSSLRNTEAFF. DNA for the CDR3: TGTGCCAGCAGCTCCCTACGGAACACTGAAGCTTTCTTT.

The chain joins TRBV6-8 to TRBJ2-7, with D possibly being TRBD1 (5 bases). Trimming took off 6 bases at V and 0 bases at J, with 15 bases between the two ends. This CDR3 is built from 15 residues. Germline V gene data show CDR1 as MNHGY and CDR2 as SAAAGT. The CDR3 nucleotides read TGTGCCAGCAGCCAAACAGGTCCAGGCTCCTACGAGCAGTACTTC. Its protein product is CASSQTGPGSYEQYF.

This chain uses TRBV27 with TRBJ2-3; weak D call: TRBD2 (5 bases). Germline lookup yields CDR1 MNHEY and CDR2 SMNVEV (reference sequence). The CDR3 sequence is 14 residues long. V was cut by 5 bases and J by 2 bases, with 11 bases left in between. The DNA of the CDR3 is TGTGCCAGCAGTATAGGACTGTCCACAGATACGCAGTATTTT. Translated, it gives CASSIGLSTDTQYF.

V usage is TRBV6-5 and J usage is TRBJ1-6, with D maybe TRBD1 (5 bases). Germline CDR1 reads MNHEY; CDR2 reads SVGAGI. The CDR3 runs to 16 residues. Between the trimmed V and J ends, which lost 0 bases and 0 bases, there was a span of 6 bases. In DNA form, the CDR3 reads TGTGCCAGCAGTTACTCAAGGGGCTCCTATAATTCACCCCTCCACTTT. Encoded protein: CASSYSRGSYNSPLHF.

As DNA, the CDR3 is TGTGCCGGTCTGGGGGGAGTGGACTATGGCTACACCTTC. Protein product: CAGLGGVDYGYTF. The J gene is TRBJ1-2, the V gene TRBV30; TRBD1 is a possible D gene (5 bases). The CDR3 extends over 13 amino acids. Trimming took 8 bases from V and 3 from J, leaving 16 bases between them. The germline gives CDR1 GTSNPN, CDR2 SVGIG (reference sequence).

Only one count was recorded for this clone. The V call is TRBV5-8, the J call TRBJ2-7, with D tentatively TRBD1 (5 bases). Trimming removed 3 bases from V and 4 bases from J, with 14 bases in between. CDR1 and CDR2 (germline): SGHTS, YDEGEE. The CDR3 length is 14 residues. CDR3 protein: CASSSKTGSYEQYF. The CDR3 bases are TGTGCCAGCAGCTCAAAAACAGGTTCTTACGAGCAGTACTTC.

V usage is TRBV11-2 and J usage is TRBJ2-6, with D hard to call. Between the trimmed V and J ends, which lost 0 bases and 1 base, there was a span of 7 bases. The CDR3 totals 16 residues. The V gene's germline CDR1 is SGHAT and CDR2 FQNNGV. CDR3 DNA: TGTGCCAGCAGCTTAGAAGGAGCGTCTGGGGCCAACGTCCTGACTTTC. This sequence encodes CASSLEGASGANVLTF.

The chain joins TRBV29-1 to TRBJ1-3, with a tentative D call TRBD1 (5 bases). This CDR3 has 12 residues. Germline loops: CDR1 SQVTM, CDR2 ANQGSEA. Trimming stripped 6 bases from V and 0 bases from J, with 6 bases between. CDR3 sequence: CSVGLSGNTIYF. In nucleotides, the CDR3 is TGCAGCGTGGGACTCTCTGGAAACACCATATATTTT.

This chain links TRBV6-5 with TRBJ2-7; the match to TRBD2 covers 9 bases. The CDR3 consists of 15 residues. The V segment lost 6 bases and the J segment 2 bases; nucleotides outside the gene matches: 8. The germline V gene encodes CDR1 MNHEY and CDR2 SVGAGI. DNA of the CDR3: TGTGCCAGCAGGAGGACTAGCGACAGTACCTACGAGCAGTACTTC. Protein: CASRRTSDSTYEQYF.

The rearrangement links TRBV2 to TRBJ2-3, with TRBD2 matching 9 bases. The germline CDR1 and CDR2 sequences are SNHLY and FYNNEI. V trimming: 5 bases; J trimming: 3 bases; junction bases outside the gene matches: 0. The CDR3 runs to 13 residues. DNA of the CDR3: TGTGCCAGCAGTAGCGGGAGGACAGATACGCAGTATTTT. Its protein is CASSSGRTDTQYF. Together with reference TRBV2 and TRBJ2-3, the CDR3 gives the full variable domain: EPEVTQTPSHQVTQMGQEVILRCVPISNHLYFYWYRQILGQKVEFLVSFYNNEISEKSEIFDDQFSVERPDGSNFTLKIRSTKLEDSAMYFCASSSGRTDTQYFGPGTRLTVL.

The V gene is TRBV6-5, the J gene TRBJ2-1; 7 bases map to TRBD2. The germline CDR1 and CDR2 sequences are MNHEY and SVGAGI. The CDR3 loop spans 15 amino acids. The ends lost 6 bases at V and 5 bases at J; junction bases unmatched: 10. The CDR3 nucleotides are TGTGCCAGCAGAACCACCGGGACTACGAACAATGAGCAGTTCTTC. Translated: CASRTTGTTNNEQFF.

The chain is built from TRBV6-5 and TRBJ1-2; 11 positions match TRBD1. V dropped 6 bases and J dropped 4; count of bases not matched to a gene: 7. The CDR3 runs to 15 residues. CDR1 is MNHEY and CDR2 is SVGAGI in the germline V gene. The DNA for the CDR3 is TGTGCCAGCAGCGCGGGGACAGGGGGATTCTATGGCTACACCTTC. Residues: CASSAGTGGFYGYTF.

This clone has just one count. The rearrangement uses TRBV5-1 and TRBJ2-1; 14 nucleotides line up with TRBD2. This CDR3 spans 16 amino acids. Germline trimming cut 9 bases from V and 8 bases from J; bases unmatched to any gene: 13. Germline V gene sequence: CDR1 SGHRS, CDR2 YFSETQ. The CDR3 is CATRLAGGPFSHEQFF. The DNA for the CDR3 is TGCGCCACGCGACTAGCGGGAGGGCCTTTTTCCCATGAGCAGTTCTTC.